This T cell receptor beta chain was captured by sequencing in a study of OX40 agonist ivuxolimab in advanced cancers. In terms of the full investigation: Ivuxolimab, which targeted the costimulatory receptor OX40 (CD134), was an agonistic, fully human IgG2 monoclonal antibody. Intravenous ivuxolimab was administered to patients every 2 weeks at six dose levels: 0.01, 0.1, 0.3, 1.5, 3 and 10 mg/kg. Among the roughly 52 dose-escalation patients, around 19 had hepatocellular carcinoma, approximately 15 melanoma, 9 renal cell carcinoma and 9 head and neck cancer. The dose-escalation cohort was 80% to 90% male with a mean age of approximately 60 years, ranging from roughly 23 to 85. Patients were allowed to have had prior anti-PD-1, anti-PD-L1 or anti-CTLA-4 therapy, and about 40% of the dose-escalation patients had been treated with checkpoint inhibitors. Three dose-escalation patients achieved partial responses, one with hepatocellular carcinoma and two with cutaneous melanoma. Peripheral TCRbeta sequencing was intended to test whether TCR sequence diversity was altered and clonal T-cell expansion was caused by ivuxolimab. The monotherapy dose-escalation portion (N ≈ 57 patients) of the phase I ivuxolimab trial is reported in the paper.

The trial excluded patients who had a history of autoimmune disease or who were on systemic immunosuppression. Peripheral blood for TCR sequencing was collected from all dose cohorts at baseline, on cycle 4 day 1, and on cycle 7 day 1. The samples were taken from a phase I, first-in-human, multicenter, open-label dose-escalation trial of ivuxolimab. The trial enrolled adults with locally advanced or metastatic head and neck squamous cell, hepatocellular, melanoma or renal cell carcinoma. Before TCR sequencing, CD4+ and CD8+ T cells were separately sorted from peripheral blood. For sequencing of the TCRbeta CDR3 region, genomic DNA was extracted from the sorted cells. TCRbeta CDR3 regions were sequenced using the immunoSEQ Assay. Sourced from immuneACCESS, this table was stored by TCRdb with only in-frame sequences that have V and J called. A share of the clones is absent; for the studies checked, an unresolved V gene accounts for under half, and the remainder has no known explanation. This sample is represented by about 84,000 clones; over 85% of them were singletons. The ten largest clones take up roughly 0.2% of the sample.

This clone was recorded once. It lacks a known antigen. No base quality values were provided; no much bigger clone lies one nucleotide off. Summary of the overall study and its limitations: In the 0.1-3.0 mg/kg groups, partial responders were among the patients with the lowest normalized peripheral clonal expansion, particularly in CD8+ T cells. At doses of 0.1 to 3.0 mg/kg, clonal expansion of both CD4+ and CD8+ blood T cells was observed from baseline to week 6. After ivuxolimab, expanded clones were on average more numerous among CD8+ T cells than among CD4+ T cells. Low levels of normalized T-cell clonal expansion were also seen in some patients who did not respond. Which antigens the clonally expanded peripheral T cells were specific for was not determined.

Material: CD4+ or CD8+ T cells sorted from blood, obtained in a trial of the OX40 agonist ivuxolimab. The receptor was derived from an adult with an advanced solid tumor such as melanoma, head and neck, liver or kidney cancer.

The CDR3 corresponds to CASSLISGAPEQFF. The DNA sequence reads TGCGCCAGCAGCTTGATCTCGGGGGCTCCTGAGCAGTTCTTC. The chain uses TRBV5-1 and TRBJ2-1; the D segment is perhaps TRBD1 or TRBD2, each sharing 6 matched bases. V is pared back by 1 base and J by 9 bases, with 14 bases lying between the germline termini. Inclusive of the bounding cysteine and phenylalanine, the CDR3 is 14 residues long. The read is trimmed to its CDR3 DNA, 42 bases read in frame from base 1. The germline V gene sets CDR1 to SGHRS and CDR2 to YFSETQ.